These 12 T cell receptor beta chains originate from one sample sequenced in a study of cytomegalovirus exposure and HLA in healthy donors. The study ran its PCR with 60 Vbeta and 13 Jbeta primers. The repertoire was sequenced with immunoSEQ multiplex PCR; TCRdb's copy has only in-frame clones and lacks some. The table has 250,000 to 350,000 clones, 86% seen once. Specimen: PBMCs. The receptors here all came from a middle-aged man in good health and CMV-seropositive.

Comments on this clone: A read error may account for a junction end that differs from germline. This rearrangement joins TRBV4-1 to TRBJ2-2; TRBD2 aligns across 13 bases. CDR3 length: 18 residues. Germline V gene lookup returns CDR1 MGHRA and CDR2 YSYEKL. The CDR3, as DNA: TGCGCCAGCAACCAAGATCGGACTAGCGGGAGCCGGGGCGGGGAGCTGTTTTTT. This sequence encodes CASNQDRTSGSRGGELFF.

In its sample, this clone was seen once. This chain's CDR3 is CASSIVQGRNYGYTF. The CDR3 coding sequence is TGTGCCAGTAGTATAGTTCAGGGAAGGAACTATGGCTACACCTTC. J is TRBJ1-2 and V is TRBV19; TRBD1 is a possible D gene (5 bases). The CDR3 is 15 amino acids. Trimming stripped 1 base from V and 2 bases from J, with 11 bases between. Germline CDR1 reads LNHDA; CDR2 reads SQIVND (reference sequence).

The chain is built from TRBV2 and TRBJ1-2; D unresolved. The CDR3 loop spans 15 amino acids. Trimming stripped 6 bases from V and 2 bases from J, with 16 bases between. In germline, CDR1 is SNHLY, CDR2 FYNNEI. The CDR3 bases are TGTGCCAGCAGGGTGGAGGGTGGTTGGAACTATGGCTACACCTTC. It codes for CASRVEGGWNYGYTF.

A single count supports this clone. The chain uses TRBV5-1 and TRBJ2-3, with 10 bases identical to TRBD1. The CDR3 runs to 15 residues. Germline CDR1 SGHRS, CDR2 YFSETQ. V lost 1 base and J lost 7; bases outside the gene matches: 6. The CDR3 region is CASSLMGQGIHTQYF. CDR3 nucleotides: TGCGCCAGCAGCTTGATGGGACAGGGGATTCATACGCAGTATTTT.

Only one count was recorded for this clone. In DNA, the CDR3 is TGTGCCAGCAGTCTAATTAGACTAGCGGATAGTACGCAGCAGTACTTC. Protein product: CASSLIRLADSTQQYF. This sequence joins TRBV27 and TRBJ2-7; 9 positions match TRBD2. This CDR3 is built from 16 residues. V shed 5 bases, J shed 8 bases, and the junction held 16 bases outside the gene matches. Germline lookup yields CDR1 MNHEY and CDR2 SMNVEV (reference sequence).

The V and J genes are TRBV27 and TRBJ2-1; 7 nucleotides match TRBD2. The CDR3 extends over 15 amino acids. Germline V gives CDR1 MNHEY, CDR2 SMNVEV (reference sequence). Trimming cost V 2 bases and J 4 bases; bases outside gene matches: 5. DNA for the CDR3: TGTGCCAGCAGTTTAGGTCTAGCGGTATACAATGAGCAGTTCTTC. This sequence encodes CASSLGLAVYNEQFF.

The chain's CDR3 is CASSDPGGFVNQPQHF. The CDR3 DNA reads as TGTGCCAGCAGTGACCCCGGGGGGTTCGTCAATCAGCCCCAGCATTTT. The chain joins TRBV6-4 to TRBJ1-5, with a possible D match to TRBD1 (5 bases). The CDR3 sequence is 16 residues long. The V and J ends lost 2 bases and 3 bases respectively, with 14 bases between them. CDR1 and CDR2 (germline): MRHNA, SNTAGT.

This rearrangement joins TRBV7-2 to TRBJ2-7; weak D call: TRBD2 (6 bases). There are 14 residues in the CDR3. The V end lost 5 bases, the J end lost 4 bases, and 15 bases lay between the germline ends. The germline V gene has CDR1 SGHTA and CDR2 FQGNSA. The chain's CDR3 is CASSPPGLGYEQYF. The CDR3 DNA sequence: TGTGCCAGCAGCCCGCCGGGACTGGGATACGAGCAGTACTTC.

This chain uses TRBV5-5 with TRBJ2-7, with D perhaps TRBD1 (6 bases). The CDR3 has 16 amino acids. The germline CDR1 and CDR2 sequences are SGHKS and YYEKEE (reference sequence). The V gene lost 4 bases and the J gene lost 0 bases, with 17 bases spanning the gap. CDR3 sequence reads: CASSIPTGTSSYEQYF. The DNA for the CDR3 is TGTGCCAGCAGCATACCTACAGGGACGAGCTCCTACGAGCAGTACTTC.

This rearrangement joins TRBV19 to TRBJ2-5, with 7 bases aligning to TRBD2. The germline V gene has CDR1 LNHDA and CDR2 SQIVND (reference sequence). V lost 3 bases, J lost 5 bases, and 6 bases stayed unmatched. The CDR3 has 14 amino acids. CDR3 in amino acids: CASSMGFSGETQYF. CDR3 nucleotides: TGTGCCAGTAGTATGGGTTTTAGCGGGGAGACCCAGTACTTC.

This sequence joins TRBV5-5 and TRBJ1-1; the D gene is possibly TRBD1 (6 bases). The V and J ends lost 3 bases and 10 bases respectively, with 37 bases between them. Germline CDR1 and CDR2: SGHKS and YYEKEE (reference sequence). The CDR3 consists of 20 residues. The CDR3 DNA is TGTGCCAGCAGCTCACCACCATTCCTCAGCGGACAGACCTTCCACTATATAGCTTTCTTT. As protein: CASSSPPFLSGQTFHYIAFF.

The chain couples TRBV4-1 to TRBJ1-2; D remains unclear. The germline V and J ends were trimmed by 0 bases and 2 bases, with 10 bases remaining between them. Germline CDR1 and CDR2: MGHRA and YSYEKL. The CDR3 spans 15 residues. The CDR3 loop reads CASSQEALTNYGYTF. Here the CDR3 DNA reads TGCGCCAGCAGCCAAGAAGCGTTAACAAACTATGGCTACACCTTC.